One sample yielded the 19 T cell receptor beta chains listed below, sequenced in a study of CD8 T cells in ankylosing spondylitis. General study results and limits: A TCR beta motif of roughly eight highly homologous variants seemed to mark ankylosing spondylitis blood.

No antigen is known for these receptors. One entry per CDR3 protein, called by TCRdb with MiXCR from the 5' RACE reads. This table has over 600,000 distinct CDR3 sequences, around 20% appearing once. Sequencing was done on a sample of blood, either unsorted or a sorted T cell fraction (not recorded which). The receptors stem from a male donor with ankylosing spondylitis.

This clonotype was observed a few times. V gene TRBV5-5 combines with J gene TRBJ2-1, with unresolved D. Germline-derived CDR1 and CDR2 are SGHKS and YYEKEE (reference sequence). V lost 3 bases, J lost 10 bases, and 14 bases lay in between. The CDR3 length is 13 residues. CDR3 nucleotides: TGTGCCAGCAGCTCGATCAACTTGGGGGAGCAGTTCTTC. As protein: CASSSINLGEQFF.

The CDR3 region has the DNA TGTGCCAGCAGCCGACGACAGGGTCACACTGAAGCTTTCTTT. Amino acids: CASSRRQGHTEAFF. The chain employs TRBV3-1 and TRBJ1-1, with TRBD1 identical over 7 bases. There are 14 residues in the CDR3. J lost 3 bases, V lost 4 bases, and 5 bases had no gene match. CDR1 and CDR2 from the germline V gene are LGHDT and YNNKEL (reference sequence).

This clonotype has a handful of counts. This chain links TRBV29-1 with TRBJ2-1, with 11 bases lining up with TRBD2. The CDR3 contains 16 residues. Germline trimming cut 6 bases from V and 4 bases from J; bases unmatched to any gene: 11. CDR1 and CDR2 from the germline V gene are SQVTM and ANQGSEA. CDR3 in amino acids: CSVAGTSGRRYNEQFF. The CDR3 nucleotides are TGCAGCGTGGCCGGGACTAGCGGTAGGCGGTACAATGAGCAGTTCTTC.

A few counts support this clonotype. The chain combines TRBV29-1 with TRBJ2-1; D gene unclear. The length of the CDR3 is 13 residues. Germline V CDR1 and CDR2: SQVTM, ANQGSEA. V was trimmed by 7 bases and J by 0 bases, leaving 10 bases between them. The CDR3: CSAEPRSYNEQFF. CDR3 nucleotide sequence: TGCAGCGCTGAGCCACGCTCCTACAATGAGCAGTTCTTC.

J is TRBJ2-5 and V is TRBV5-1, with 10 bases aligning to TRBD2. Germline values: CDR1 SGHRS, CDR2 YFSETQ. The junction had 4 bases not matched to a gene; V was cut back by 0 bases and J by 2 bases. This CDR3 has 16 amino acids. The CDR3 bases are TGCGCCAGCAGCTTGGATCCAGCGGGGGGGCAAGAGACCCAGTACTTC. Encoded protein: CASSLDPAGGQETQYF. Looking up the rest from reference TRBV5-1 and TRBJ2-5 gives the full variable domain: KAGVTQTPRYLIKTRGQQVTLSCSPISGHRSVSWYQQTPGQGLQFLFEYFSETQRNKGNFPGRFSGRQFSNSRSEMNVSTLELGDSALYLCASSLDPAGGQETQYFGPGTRLLVL.

This clonotype has more than one count but fewer than ten. V and J are TRBV12-3 or TRBV12-4 and TRBJ2-5; possibly TRBD1 for D (7 bases). Trimming removed 5 bases from V and 6 bases from J, with 19 bases in between. The CDR3 loop spans 15 amino acids. The CDR3, as DNA: TGTGCCAGCAGTCTCCCCGGGCAGGGGGGTAAGACCCAGTACTTC. Residues: CASSLPGQGGKTQYF.

This chain links TRBV7-2 with TRBJ2-2; the D is unclear. Trimming cost V 7 bases and J 0 bases, with 12 bases left between them. This CDR3 comprises 15 residues. Germline lookup yields CDR1 SGHTA and CDR2 FQGNSA. In DNA, the CDR3 is TGTGCCAGCACCCCCTGGTCGGCGAACACCGGGGAGCTGTTTTTT. Translated, it gives CASTPWSANTGELFF.

V usage is TRBV20-1 and J usage is TRBJ2-1, with 9 positions matching TRBD2. Germline lookup yields CDR1 DFQATT and CDR2 SNEGSKA (reference sequence). The CDR3 has 15 amino acids. Trimming cost V 5 bases and J 2 bases; bases outside gene matches: 7. The CDR3 region has the DNA TGCAGTGCTGGTAATAGCGGGAGTCCCTACAATGAGCAGTTCTTC. This translates into CSAGNSGSPYNEQFF.

The gene calls are TRBV6-1 and TRBJ2-3, with D tentatively TRBD2 (7 bases). The CDR3 loop spans 14 amino acids. Germline loops: CDR1 MNHNS, CDR2 SASEGT. V was pared by 7 bases and J by 0 bases, with 11 bases between. The CDR3 sequence: CASTRGASTDTQYF. The DNA of the CDR3 is TGTGCCAGCACCCGGGGGGCCAGCACAGATACGCAGTATTTT.

This clonotype came up a few times. This rearrangement joins TRBV15 to TRBJ1-5; 7 bases match TRBD1. The CDR3 contains 14 residues. Germline V gives CDR1 LNHNV, CDR2 YYDKDF (reference sequence). After removal of 2 bases from V and 7 bases from J, the junction contained 5 bases not matched to a gene. The CDR3 reads CATSRKTGDQPQHF. CDR3 nucleotides: TGTGCCACCAGCAGAAAAACAGGGGACCAGCCCCAGCATTTT.

The CDR3 protein is CASSRAGLAGSGDTQYF. CDR3 in DNA: TGCGCCAGCAGCCGAGCGGGACTAGCGGGATCCGGAGATACGCAGTATTTT. The chain combines TRBV4-1 with TRBJ2-3, with TRBD2 identical over 13 bases. The ends lost 4 bases at V and 5 bases at J; junction bases unmatched: 9. The CDR3 loop spans 17 amino acids. Germline loops: CDR1 MGHRA, CDR2 YSYEKL.

The rearrangement uses TRBV7-2 and TRBJ1-3; D unresolved. The germline CDR1 and CDR2 sequences are SGHTA and FQGNSA. The CDR3 runs 16 residues. Trimming left V 7 bases short and J 2 bases short, with 18 bases between. In DNA form, the CDR3 reads TGTGCCAGCACCCGAACAGCCGGGGTCGCTGGAAACACCATATATTTT. It encodes CASTRTAGVAGNTIYF.

The rearrangement links TRBV6-2 or TRBV6-3 to TRBJ1-5; 8 bases align to TRBD1. The ends lost 7 bases at V and 3 bases at J; junction bases unmatched: 5. The CDR3 extends over 14 amino acids. CDR1 and CDR2 (germline): MNHEY, SVGEGT. This CDR3 reads CASKLTGDNQPQHF. The CDR3 DNA sequence: TGTGCCAGCAAACTGACAGGGGACAATCAGCCCCAGCATTTT.

This clonotype was detected a few times. The V and J genes are TRBV14 and TRBJ1-2; 11 bases line up with TRBD1. The V segment lost 3 bases and the J segment 4 bases; nucleotides outside the gene matches: 7. CDR3 length: 16 amino acids. The germline V gene has CDR1 SGHDN and CDR2 FVKESK. Here the CDR3 reads CASSHPPDRGLYGYTF. As DNA, the CDR3 is TGTGCCAGCAGCCATCCCCCGGACAGGGGGCTCTATGGCTACACCTTC.

This clonotype was seen a few times. V and J are TRBV7-2 and TRBJ2-7, with unresolved D. Between the trimmed V and J ends, which lost 5 bases and 3 bases, there was a span of 11 bases. In germline, CDR1 is SGHTA, CDR2 FQGNSA. The CDR3 sequence is 13 residues long. The CDR3: CASSLNPLYEQYF. CDR3 in DNA: TGTGCCAGCAGCCTGAACCCCCTCTACGAGCAGTACTTC.

V gene TRBV4-1 combines with J gene TRBJ2-1; 7 nucleotides align to TRBD2. The germline V gene encodes CDR1 MGHRA and CDR2 YSYEKL. V lost 0 bases, J lost 8 bases, and 4 bases stayed unmatched. The CDR3 runs 14 residues. The DNA for the CDR3 is TGCGCCAGCAGCCAAGATTTGGGGGGGTATGAGCAGTTCTTC. Translated: CASSQDLGGYEQFF.

In this sample, this clonotype turned up a few times. The chain uses TRBV7-2 and TRBJ1-4, with D uncertain. Germline V CDR1 and CDR2: SGHTA, FQGNSA. Trimming shortened V by 5 bases and J by 7 bases, and 17 bases separated the two germline ends. The CDR3 runs to 15 residues. In nucleotides, the CDR3 is TGTGCCAGCAGCGGTGGCATTAACTCCGCTGAAAAACTGTTTTTT. This codes for CASSGGINSAEKLFF.

This chain joins TRBV19 and TRBJ1-3; D not resolved. The CDR3 loop spans 18 amino acids. Trimming removed 3 bases at V and 0 bases at J, with 18 bases between. The V gene's germline CDR1 is LNHDA and CDR2 SQIVND (reference sequence). The CDR3 reads CASSIDTVPPYSGNTIYF. CDR3 in DNA: TGTGCCAGTAGTATCGACACAGTCCCACCTTACTCTGGAAACACCATATATTTT.

CDR3 residues: CASSPLGMDTGTQYF. CDR3 bases: TGTGCCAGCTCACCCCTCGGGATGGACACCGGGACCCAGTACTTC. The chain has TRBV18 and TRBJ2-5, with D perhaps given as TRBD1 or TRBD2 (5 bases each). V was pared by 3 bases and J by 7 bases, with 18 bases between. CDR1 and CDR2 from the germline V gene are KGHSH and LQKENI. The CDR3 runs 15 residues.